This T cell receptor (beta chain) was identified during a study of T cells in Graves' hyperthyroidism and ophthalmopathy. Overall study: At the time of initial diagnosis and before any treatment, peripheral blood was collected.

The source of the PBMCs was about 10 ml of fresh peripheral blood. Remarks on this clonotype: The target antigen is unknown.

The CDR3 regions of TCR beta were amplified from RNA transcripts. Primed by the HTBI set, a first-round RT-PCR was run on the TCR CDR3. From the multiplex PCR reads, TCRdb called clonotypes with MiXCR, one entry per CDR3 protein. The table records roughly 56,000 distinct CDR3 sequences, about 50% of them present only once. Germline V lookup: CDR1 DFQATT, CDR2 SNEGSKA (reference sequence). The CDR3 covers 14 residues. The V and J ends lost 6 bases and 3 bases respectively, with 18 bases between them. Study observations and caveats: Stable hyperthyroidism and ophthalmopathy were separated using 13 V-J signatures.

V gene TRBV20-1 combines with J gene TRBJ2-7; D not certain. Sequenced sample: blood. The sequence was collected from a woman between 25 and 40 years old with Graves' ophthalmopathy. CDR3: CSAPQPGPNYEQYF. The CDR3 coding sequence is TGCAGTGCCCCGCAGCCCGGGCCCAACTACGAGCAGTACTTC.